This TCR beta chain appears in the sequencing data of a study of graft-versus-host responses after intestinal transplantation. Looking at the study overall: Each recipient received a multivisceral, liver-intestinal, or isolated intestinal graft. Notes on the study in general: GvH clones were identified in recipient marrow, with some first appearing in ileum or blood. The presence of high graft-versus-host to host-versus-graft clonal ratios in allografts characterized patients with graft-donor T cell macrochimerism. Early after transplant, HvG clones declined as circulating GvH clones peaked.

CDR3 length: 14 amino acids. The germline gives CDR1 SGHRS, CDR2 YFSETQ. V dropped 2 bases and J dropped 3; count of bases not matched to a gene: 3. As concerns this clone: Its antigen is unidentified.

Produced via immunoSEQ multiplex PCR; TCRdb's table is partial and in-frame only. Here the sample spans over 100,000 clones, over 85% being singletons. The genes are TRBV5-1 and TRBJ2-7; TRBD1 matches 9 bases. The sequencing here drew on unstimulated CD4+ T cells sorted from spleen or lymph node cells, taken before intestinal transplant. This clonotype was sampled from a human donor who received an intestinal transplant. The CDR3 here is CASSFWDRVYEQYF. CDR3 coding DNA: TGCGCCAGCAGCTTCTGGGACAGGGTCTACGAGCAGTACTTC.